This paragraph covers one TCR beta chain sequence. The record originates from a study of shared T cell receptors in the human thymus. The data were produced by immunoSEQ multiplex PCR, yet TCRdb's version contains in-frame clones alone and is incomplete. The sample holds 720,000 or so clones, 70% to 90% seen once. The ends were cut back, 7 bases at V and 11 bases at J, with 18 bases in the middle. This CDR3 region has 14 residues. Per the germline V gene, CDR1 is LNHDA and CDR2 is SQIVND (reference sequence). This sample also belongs to another study, concerning human thymus T cells. That source adds: Healthy Finnish infants having corrective surgery for congenital heart defects served as donors. Resections were taken during corrective heart surgery, and the thymus tissue came from these. As related research reported, thymic repertoires overlapped highly among unrelated individuals.

Material: thymocytes. This TCR was sampled from a girl less than two years old with a congenital heart defect. The J gene is TRBJ1-6, the V gene TRBV19; D remains ambiguous. CDR3 nucleotide sequence: TGTGCCAGTACCTATCTACCCCTGCATCCACCCCTCCACTTT. This sequence encodes CASTYLPLHPPLHF.